This TCR beta chain appears in the sequencing data of a study of cytomegalovirus exposure and HLA in healthy donors. General study results and limits: Some V segments could not be told apart, so they were left out, TRBV6-2 and TRBV6-3 among them. Altogether, 150 to 200 TCR beta chains were recorded as cytomegalovirus-associated.

As concerns this clone: Antigen unknown.

Trimming pared 0 bases from V and 2 bases from J, leaving 9 bases between. The germline V gene encodes CDR1 SGHNT and CDR2 YYREEE (reference sequence). This CDR3 comprises 14 residues. PCR used 60 Vbeta primers and 13 Jbeta primers. Sequencing used immunoSEQ multiplex PCR; TCRdb keeps in-frame clones, though not all of them. Here the sample spans 180,000 or so clones, more than 60% being singletons. J is TRBJ2-7 and V is TRBV5-4; no clear D gene. The clonotype comes from a man younger than 35 in good health and CMV-seronegative. Specimen: PBMCs. CDR3: CASSLEGVAYEQYF. The DNA for the CDR3 is TGTGCCAGCAGCTTGGAAGGAGTCGCCTACGAGCAGTACTTC.